This T cell receptor beta chain was sequenced for a study of tissue T cells after allogeneic stem cell transplantation. Study findings and constraints: Blood and spleen captured only part of the tissue TCR repertoire. Sampling depth was limited, and the cohort was small and clinically varied. Within patients, tissue anatomy strongly shaped TCR repertoire composition.

CDR1 and CDR2 from the germline V gene are SNHLY and FYNGKV (reference sequence). The CDR3 has 15 residues. Deletions cut 1 base from V and 0 bases from J, with 8 bases between. Time point: mouse harvest day 14 after allogeneic transplant. The graft held 10^6 splenic CD5+ T cells and 10^7 T-cell-depleted bone marrow cells. Mice had MHC-mismatched B6 into BALB/c GVHD, sampled day 7 or 14. Turning to this clone: Antigen specificity is unknown. The genes and germline here are from mouse. The read comes to an end 1 residue before the CDR3 does, leaving the germline J gene to fill in the end.

Produced via immunoSEQ multiplex PCR; TCRdb's table is partial and in-frame only. Of 3,500 to 4,000 clones listed, 40% to 55% are singletons. The sequenced sample was gut tissue. This receptor was identified in a female BALB/c mouse given C57BL/6 T cells with graft-versus-host disease after an allogeneic hematopoietic cell transplant. The rearrangement links TRBV3 to TRBJ2-3, with D tentatively TRBD2 (7 bases). The part of the CDR3 DNA that was read is TGTGCCAGCAGCTTAGGGGGGGCTAGTGCAGAAACGCTGTAT. It translates to CASSLGGASAETLY. The whole CDR3 sequence is CASSLGGASAETLYF.